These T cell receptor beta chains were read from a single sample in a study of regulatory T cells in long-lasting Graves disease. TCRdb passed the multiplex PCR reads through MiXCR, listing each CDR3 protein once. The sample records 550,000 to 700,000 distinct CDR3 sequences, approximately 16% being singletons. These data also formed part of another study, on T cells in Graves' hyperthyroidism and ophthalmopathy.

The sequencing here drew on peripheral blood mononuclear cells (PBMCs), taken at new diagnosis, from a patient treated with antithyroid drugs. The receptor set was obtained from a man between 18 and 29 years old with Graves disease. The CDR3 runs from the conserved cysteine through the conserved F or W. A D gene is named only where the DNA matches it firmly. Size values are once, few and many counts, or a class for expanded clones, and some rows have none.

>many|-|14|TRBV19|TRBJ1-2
TGTGCCAGTTCCCTTCCGGGACACAGCTATGGCTACACCTTC
CASSLPGHSYGYTF
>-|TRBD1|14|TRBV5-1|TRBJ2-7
TGCGCCAGCGGACAGGATCCAAACTCCTACGAGCAGTACTTC
CASGQDPNSYEQYF
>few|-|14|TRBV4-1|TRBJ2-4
TGCGCCAGCAGCCGAGTTCCAGCGAGCCGTGAGCAGTACTTC
CASSRVPASREQYF
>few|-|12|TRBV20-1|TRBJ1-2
TGCACAGCCGGAGGGGCTAACTATGGCTACACCTTC
CTAGGANYGYTF
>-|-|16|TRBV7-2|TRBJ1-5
TGTGCCAGCAGCTTACCGGGGACCATGGGCAATCAGCCCCAGCATTTT
CASSLPGTMGNQPQHF
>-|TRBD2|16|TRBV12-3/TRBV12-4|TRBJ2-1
TGTGCCAGCAGTTTAGACTCCTGGCGGGAGGTTTATGAGCAGTTCTTC
CASSLDSWREVYEQFF
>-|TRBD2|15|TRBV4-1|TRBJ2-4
TGCGCCAGCAGCCAAGAATGGCGGGGGACGAGCATTCAGTACTTC
CASSQEWRGTSIQYF
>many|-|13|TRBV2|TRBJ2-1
TGTGCCAGCAGGGGCGGGACCTACAATGAGCAGTTCTTC
CASRGGTYNEQFF
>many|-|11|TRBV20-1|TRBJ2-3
TGCAGATCAAAACCCACAGATACGCAGTATTTT
CRSKPTDTQYF
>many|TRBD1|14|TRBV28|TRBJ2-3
TGTGCCAGCAGCCAGGACAGGGGCATAGATACGCAGTATTTT
CASSQDRGIDTQYF
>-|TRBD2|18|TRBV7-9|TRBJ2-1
TGTGCCAGCAGCTTTGGGTGGATTGACGGGACTAGCTTCGATGAGCAGTTCTTC
CASSFGWIDGTSFDEQFF
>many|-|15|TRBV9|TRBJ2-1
TGTGCCAGCAGCGTGGGGACTGTCGGTGCGGGAGAGCAGTTCTTC
CASSVGTVGAGEQFF
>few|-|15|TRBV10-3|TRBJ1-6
TGTGCCATCAGTGAGTCAGACAGAAATAATTCACCCCTCCACTTT
CAISESDRNNSPLHF
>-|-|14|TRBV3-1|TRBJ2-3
TGTGCCAGCAGCCAAGAAACAAGTCGGGATACGCAGTATTTT
CASSQETSRDTQYF
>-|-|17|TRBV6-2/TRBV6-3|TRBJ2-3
TGTGCCAGCAGTTACTCTGCCGGGGTGGGCATGTCAGATACGCAGTATTTT
CASSYSAGVGMSDTQYF
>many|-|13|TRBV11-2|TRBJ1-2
TGTGCCAGCAGCCCGGAAGCTAACTATGGCTACACCTTC
CASSPEANYGYTF
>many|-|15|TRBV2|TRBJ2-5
TGTGCCAGCAGTGAAGGGACAACACCACAAGAGACCCAGTACTTC
CASSEGTTPQETQYF
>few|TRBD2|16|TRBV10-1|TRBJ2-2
TGCGCCAGCAGCGGACTAGCGGGAGTGGGAACCGGGGAGCTGTTTTTT
CASSGLAGVGTGELFF
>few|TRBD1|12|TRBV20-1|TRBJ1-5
TGCAGTGCGCGGGACAGCAAGAGGCCCCAGCATTTT
CSARDSKRPQHF
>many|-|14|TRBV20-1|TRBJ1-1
TGCAGTGCTAGATCGGGGGAGGCGAACACTGAAGCTTTCTTT
CSARSGEANTEAFF
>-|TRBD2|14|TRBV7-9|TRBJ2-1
TGTGCCGGGGGGGGGATAAGCTCCTACAATGAGCAGTTCTTC
CAGGGISSYNEQFF
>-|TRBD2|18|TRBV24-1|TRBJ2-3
TGTGCCACCAGTGAGGGCCTTAGCGGGAAAGGGTCCACAGATACGCAGTATTTT
CATSEGLSGKGSTDTQYF
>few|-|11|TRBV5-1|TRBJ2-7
TGCGCCAGCAGCTTGGCCGGGTCTCTAGTCTTC
CASSLAGSLVF
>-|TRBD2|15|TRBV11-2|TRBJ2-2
TGTGCCAGCAGGCCGACTAGCGGGAGGTCCGGGGAGCTGTTTTTT
CASRPTSGRSGELFF
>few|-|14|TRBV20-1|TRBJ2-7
TGCAGTGCTAGAGGGTCTACGGGCACCTACGAGCAGTACTTC
CSARGSTGTYEQYF
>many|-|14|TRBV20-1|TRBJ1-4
TGCAGTGCTTCCCAACCGGGGGGTAATGAAAAACTGTTTTTT
CSASQPGGNEKLFF
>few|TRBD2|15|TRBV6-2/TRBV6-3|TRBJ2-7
TGTGCCAGCAGTTACAATGCGGGAGGGGTCGACGAGCAGTACTTC
CASSYNAGGVDEQYF
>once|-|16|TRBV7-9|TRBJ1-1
TGTGCCAGCAGCTCCCTTAGGGGCGCGGCGAACACTGAAGCTTTCTTT
CASSSLRGAANTEAFF
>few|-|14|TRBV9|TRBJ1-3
TGTGCCAGCAGCGTAGCAGGGACTGGAAACACCATATATTTT
CASSVAGTGNTIYF
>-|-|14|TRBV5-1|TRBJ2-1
TGCGCCAGCAGCTACCGGGATCTTTACAATGAGCAGTTCTTC
CASSYRDLYNEQFF
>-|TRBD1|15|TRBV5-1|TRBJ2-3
TGTGCCAGCTTATGGACAGGGCGGAGCACAGATACGCAGTATTTT
CASLWTGRSTDTQYF
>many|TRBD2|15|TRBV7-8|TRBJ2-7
TGTGCCAGCAGCTCCCAGCGCGGGAGGGCCTACGAGCAGTACTTC
CASSSQRGRAYEQYF
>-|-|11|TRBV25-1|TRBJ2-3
TGTGCGATGGGGAGCACAGATACGCAGTATTTT
CAMGSTDTQYF
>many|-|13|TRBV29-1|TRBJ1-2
TGCAGCGGGGGACGGGACACGAACTATGGCTACACCTTC
CSGGRDTNYGYTF
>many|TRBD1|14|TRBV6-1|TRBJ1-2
TGTGCCAGCAGCAGACCGGGACAGGGGGGAGGCTACACCTTC
CASSRPGQGGGYTF
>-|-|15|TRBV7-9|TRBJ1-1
TGTGCCAGCAGCGCCCCCAACGGGCTGAACACTGAAGCTTTCTTT
CASSAPNGLNTEAFF
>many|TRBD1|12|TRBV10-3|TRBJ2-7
TGTGCCATCAGAAAGACAGGGGACGAGCAGTACTTC
CAIRKTGDEQYF
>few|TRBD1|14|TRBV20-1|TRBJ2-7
TGCAGTGCTAAGCTTACAGGGGGCCCCTACGAGCAGTACTTC
CSAKLTGGPYEQYF
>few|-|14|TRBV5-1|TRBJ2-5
TGCGCCAGCAGCATGCCGGGCCTCCAAGAGACCCAGTACTTC
CASSMPGLQETQYF
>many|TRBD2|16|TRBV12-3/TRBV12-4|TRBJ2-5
TGTGCCAGCAGCCCCTCGGAGACTAGCGGGATAGAGACCCAGTACTTC
CASSPSETSGIETQYF
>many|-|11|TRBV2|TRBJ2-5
TGTGCCAGCAGTGATGGTGAGACCCAGTACTTC
CASSDGETQYF
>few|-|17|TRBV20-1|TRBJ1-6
TGCAGTGCCCCTACTTTGAGACAGAAAGTAGTTAATTCACCCCTCCACTTT
CSAPTLRQKVVNSPLHF
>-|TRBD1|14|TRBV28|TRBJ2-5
TGTGCCAGCAGCCTCCGACAGGGTCCGGAGACCCAGTACTTC
CASSLRQGPETQYF
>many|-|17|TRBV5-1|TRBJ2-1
TGCGCCAGCAGCTTGGCCCAAACTAGGGGTCCCTACAATGAGCAGTTCTTC
CASSLAQTRGPYNEQFF
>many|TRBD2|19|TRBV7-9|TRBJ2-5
TGTGCCAGCAGCTGGCCCTCCGGGACTAGCGGGAGGGCCGCAGAGACCCAGTACTTC
CASSWPSGTSGRAAETQYF
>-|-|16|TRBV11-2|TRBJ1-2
TGCGCCAGCAGCCAACCTGCAGATGGACAGACGAGGGGCTACACCTTC
CASSQPADGQTRGYTF
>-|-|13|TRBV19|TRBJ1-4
TGTGCCAGTAGTGAGGAGGTTGATGAAAAACTGTTTTTT
CASSEEVDEKLFF
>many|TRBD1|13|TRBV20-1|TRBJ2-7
TGCAGTGCTAGACTAACAGGGGTGGACGAGCAGTACTTC
CSARLTGVDEQYF
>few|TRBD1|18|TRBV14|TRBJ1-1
TGTGCCAGCAGCCCTCTTCTGGGCAGGGGGCCTATGAACACTGAAGCTTTCTTT
CASSPLLGRGPMNTEAFF
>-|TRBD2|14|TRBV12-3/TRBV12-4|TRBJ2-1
TGTGCCAGCAACAAAGGACTAGCGATAGATGAGCAGTTCTTC
CASNKGLAIDEQFF
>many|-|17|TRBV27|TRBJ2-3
TGTGCCAGCAGTTCCCATTCGGGTGCTAGCTCTGGAGATACGCAGTATTTT
CASSSHSGASSGDTQYF
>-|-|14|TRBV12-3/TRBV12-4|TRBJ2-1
TGTGCCGGCATTAAGGATTACTCCTACAATGAGCAGTTCTTC
CAGIKDYSYNEQFF
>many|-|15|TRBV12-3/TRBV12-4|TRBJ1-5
TGTGCCAGCAGGGCCCCAGGGGCTTGGAATCAGCCCCAGCATTTT
CASRAPGAWNQPQHF
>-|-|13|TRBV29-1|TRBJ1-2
TGCAGCGTTGAAGATCGACAGCTCTATGGCTACACCTTC
CSVEDRQLYGYTF